Shown below are 20 T cell receptor beta chains from a single sample sequenced in a study of blood T cell repertoires in COVID-19. Some clones are missing from TCRdb's copy, which holds only in-frame ones; the method was immunoSEQ multiplex PCR. The data show approximately 150,000 clones, with about 74% seen just once and roughly 15% held by the top ten. Sequencing used peripheral blood. These receptors came from a man aged 50-59 years with acute or convalescent COVID-19.

The chain joins TRBV19 to TRBJ2-3; 10 bases are a match to TRBD1. CDR1 and CDR2 (germline): LNHDA, SQIVND (reference sequence). The CDR3 is 15 amino acids. V dropped 4 bases and J dropped 3; count of bases not matched to a gene: 4. In nucleotides, the CDR3 is TGTGCCAGTAGTACTCGACAGGGGGCAACAGATACGCAGTATTTT. Amino acids: CASSTRQGATDTQYF.

The rearrangement joins TRBV6-2 or TRBV6-3 to TRBJ1-1; 9 positions match TRBD1. With V trimmed by 5 bases and J by 3 bases, 7 bases remained unmatched. CDR3 size: 15 residues. Germline V CDR1 and CDR2: MNHEY, SVGEGT. CDR3 in DNA: TGTGCCAGCAGTAAGGGGACAGGGAGGTACACTGAAGCTTTCTTT. Amino acids: CASSKGTGRYTEAFF.

This clone was seen more than once but under ten times. J is TRBJ1-2 and V is TRBV28; TRBD1 agrees at 8 bases. In germline, CDR1 is MDHEN, CDR2 SYDVKM. This CDR3 contains 14 residues. V was clipped by 6 bases and J by 8 bases; unmatched bases: 11. CDR3 protein: CASSLTGGRWGYTF. CDR3 DNA sequence: TGTGCCAGCAGCCTTACAGGGGGTAGGTGGGGCTACACCTTC.

This clone was counted between two and nine times. The chain has TRBV7-3 and TRBJ2-3; 9 nucleotides align to TRBD2. V gave up 1 base and J gave up 1 base; unmatched junction bases: 0. The CDR3 is made up of 15 amino acids. The germline V gene encodes CDR1 SGHTA and CDR2 FQGTGA. CDR3 nucleotide sequence: TGTGCCAGCAGCTTAATAGCGGGGGGCACAGATACGCAGTATTTT. The encoded protein is CASSLIAGGTDTQYF.

The rearrangement uses TRBV9 and TRBJ1-2; D is unclear. V was shortened by 4 bases and J by 7 bases, with 20 bases between the two germline ends. The length of the CDR3 is 15 residues. CDR1 SGDLS and CDR2 YYNGEE come from the germline V gene. CDR3 region: CASSPAPGLSGGYTF. In nucleotides, the CDR3 is TGTGCCAGCAGCCCAGCCCCCGGACTCAGCGGTGGCTACACCTTC.

J is TRBJ1-5 and V is TRBV7-2; 9 positions agree with TRBD1. CDR1 is SGHTA and CDR2 is FQGNSA in the germline V gene. J lost 4 bases, V lost 6 bases, and 10 bases had no gene match. The CDR3 extends over 16 amino acids. The chain's CDR3 is CASSVDRGSLNQPQHF. The CDR3 DNA reads TGTGCCAGCAGTGTAGACAGGGGGTCTCTTAATCAGCCCCAGCATTTT.

This chain connects TRBV5-5 to TRBJ2-2; D is perhaps TRBD1 (6 bases). V gave up 0 bases and J gave up 3 bases, with 18 bases separating them. The CDR3 is 18 amino acids. Germline CDR1 is SGHKS and CDR2 is YYEKEE (reference sequence). This CDR3 is CASSLAEWDKGYTGELFF. The CDR3 DNA sequence: TGTGCCAGCAGCTTGGCCGAATGGGACAAAGGGTACACCGGGGAGCTGTTTTTT.

This chain uses TRBV5-1 with TRBJ1-1; D ambiguous. V dropped 0 bases and J dropped 1 base, with 7 bases sitting between them. The CDR3 has 14 residues. The V gene's germline CDR1 is SGHRS and CDR2 YFSETQ. Written as DNA, the CDR3 is TGCGCCAGCAGCTTGGAGATCAGGAACACTGAAGCTTTCTTT. It encodes CASSLEIRNTEAFF.

This chain connects TRBV5-1 to TRBJ1-2; no clear D gene. The CDR3 covers 12 residues. CDR1 is SGHRS, CDR2 YFSETQ, per germline. V shed 4 bases and J shed 7 bases, with 11 bases lying between them. CDR3 nucleotides: TGCGCCAGCAGCCCCTCAGGCCCTGGCTACACCTTC. This gives the protein CASSPSGPGYTF.

The gene calls are TRBV6-5 and TRBJ1-5, with D uncertain. Trimming left V 5 bases short and J 0 bases short, with 8 bases between. CDR3 length: 14 residues. In germline, CDR1 is MNHEY, CDR2 SVGAGI. CDR3 bases: TGTGCCAGCAGTCCCGAACATAGCAATCAGCCCCAGCATTTT. Its protein is CASSPEHSNQPQHF.

The genes are TRBV5-6 and TRBJ1-2; no reliable D call. The CDR3 covers 13 residues. The germline CDR1 and CDR2 sequences are SGHDT and YYEEEE. The V end was cut by 4 bases, the J end by 3 bases, with 10 bases between. This chain's CDR3 is CASSPGSDYGYTF. CDR3 in DNA: TGTGCCAGCAGCCCCGGGAGTGACTATGGCTACACCTTC.

This clone has more than one count but fewer than ten. This chain joins TRBV12-3 or TRBV12-4 and TRBJ1-1; D gene ambiguous. The ends were cut back, 2 bases at V and 10 bases at J, with 11 bases in the middle. This CDR3 contains 12 residues. The CDR3: CASSLFSAGAFF. The CDR3 nucleotides are TGTGCCAGCAGTTTATTTTCGGCAGGAGCTTTCTTT.

The V and J genes are TRBV30 and TRBJ1-5, with TRBD1 identical over 9 bases. Germline CDR1 is GTSNPN and CDR2 is SVGIG (reference sequence). This CDR3 has 17 amino acids. V was clipped by 1 base and J by 2 bases; unmatched bases: 9. The CDR3, as DNA: TGTGCCTGGAGTGCCAGAGACAGGGGGATCGGCAATCAGCCCCAGCATTTT. It specifies CAWSARDRGIGNQPQHF.

This clone was recorded many times. The chain joins TRBV30 to TRBJ1-5; D gene ambiguous. The CDR3 runs to 17 residues. CDR1 is GTSNPN, CDR2 SVGIG, per germline (reference sequence). V lost 2 bases and J lost 3, with 20 bases in between. CDR3 in DNA: TGTGCCTGGAGTACCCCAGCTCTGGGCAGGCCCAATCAGCCCCAGCATTTT. This gives the protein CAWSTPALGRPNQPQHF. Full variable domain (outside the CDR3, taken from reference TRBV30 and TRBJ1-5): SQTIHQWPATLVQPVGSPLSLECTVEGTSNPNLYWYRQAAGRGLQLLFYSVGIGQISSEVPQNLSASRPQDRQFILSSKKLLLSDSGFYLCAWSTPALGRPNQPQHFGDGTRLSIL.

The table lists this clone with a few counts. The chain joins TRBV6-5 to TRBJ1-6; D is unclear. The CDR3 length is 15 residues. The V gene lost 6 bases and the J gene lost 10 bases, with 19 bases spanning the gap. In germline, CDR1 is MNHEY, CDR2 SVGAGI. CDR3 loop: CASRPGSGNLSPLHF. The CDR3 coding sequence is TGTGCCAGCAGGCCCGGTTCGGGGAACCTCTCACCCCTCCACTTT.

This sequence joins TRBV29-1 and TRBJ1-5, with 8 bases lining up with TRBD1. This CDR3 has 13 residues. Germline loops: CDR1 SQVTM, CDR2 ANQGSEA. Losses at the gene ends were 7 bases for V and 7 bases for J; bases not matched to a gene: 9. Here the CDR3 reads CSAKTGAGQPQHF. CDR3 bases: TGCAGCGCAAAGACAGGGGCGGGACAGCCCCAGCATTTT.

As concerns this clone: This specimen includes other DNA sequences encoding the same CDR3. The chain carries TRBV18 and TRBJ1-2, with D possibly TRBD1 on 6 matching bases. V was clipped by 2 bases and J by 4 bases, with 11 bases between them. This CDR3 comprises 14 residues. The V gene's germline CDR1 is KGHSH and CDR2 LQKENI. The chain's CDR3 is CASSPGTGLYGYTF. CDR3 nucleotides: TGTGCCAGCTCACCAGGAACAGGGCTCTATGGCTACACCTTC.

This chain connects TRBV6-2 or TRBV6-3 to TRBJ1-5, with unresolved D. This CDR3 region has 13 residues. Germline V CDR1 and CDR2: MNHEY, SVGEGT. V was clipped by 4 bases and J by 8 bases, with 12 bases between them. The CDR3 DNA follows: TGTGCCAGCAGTTCGCCGGTCGCGGAGCCCCAGCATTTT. Translated, it gives CASSSPVAEPQHF.

This rearrangement joins TRBV21-1 to TRBJ2-5; the listed D gene, TRBD2, was not tested against the DNA. TRBV21-1 has pseudogene status. The CDR3 has 19 amino acids. CDR3 bases: TGTGCCAGCAGTACCCTTAAGCGGACTCCCGGCCATAACCAAGAGACCCAGTACTTC. Its protein product is CASSTLKRTPGHNQETQYF.

On this clone itself: One end of the junction varies from germline; a read error may be responsible. The chain is built from TRBV5-1 and TRBJ2-1, with D possibly TRBD1 on 6 matching bases. CDR1 and CDR2 from the germline V gene are SGHRS and YFSETQ. The CDR3 has 14 residues. CDR3 loop: CASSLDSSYNEQFF. In DNA, the CDR3 is TGCGCCAGCAGTTTGGACAGCTCCTACAATGAGCAGTTCTTC. Full variable domain (remainder filled in from reference TRBV5-1 and TRBJ2-1): KAGVTQTPRYLIKTRGQQVTLSCSPISGHRSVSWYQQTPGQGLQFLFEYFSETQRNKGNFPGRFSGRQFSNSRSEMNVSTLELGDSALYLCASSLDSSYNEQFFGPGTRLTVL.